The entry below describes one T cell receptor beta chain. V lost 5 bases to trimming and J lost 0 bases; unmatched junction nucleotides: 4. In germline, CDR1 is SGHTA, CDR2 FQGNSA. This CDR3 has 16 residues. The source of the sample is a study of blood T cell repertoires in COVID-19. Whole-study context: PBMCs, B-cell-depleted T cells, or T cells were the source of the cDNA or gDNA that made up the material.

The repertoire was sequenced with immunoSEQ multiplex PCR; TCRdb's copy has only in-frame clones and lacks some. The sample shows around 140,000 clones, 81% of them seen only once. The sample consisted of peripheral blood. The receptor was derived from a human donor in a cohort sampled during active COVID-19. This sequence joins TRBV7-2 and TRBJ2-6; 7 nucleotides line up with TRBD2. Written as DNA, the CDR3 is TGTGCCAGCAGCCCCCGGGGGGTCTCTGGGGCCAACGTCCTGACTTTC. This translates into CASSPRGVSGANVLTF. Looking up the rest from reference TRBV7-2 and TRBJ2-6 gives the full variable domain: GAGVSQSPSNKVTEKGKDVELRCDPISGHTALYWYRQSLGQGLEFLIYFQGNSAPDKSGLPSDRFSAERTGGSVSTLTIQRTQQEDSAVYLCASSPRGVSGANVLTFGAGSRLTVL.